This record looks at one TCR beta chain sequence and its context. Data came from immunoSEQ multiplex PCR; TCRdb stores just in-frame clones and leaves some out. The sample has about 340,000 clones; 85% to 95% are singletons. Time point defined: blood from clinic visit 5 months post-surgery; TSC patient then seizure free. The data stem from a study of brain T cells in children with intractable seizures. This CDR3 contains 16 residues. V lost 4 bases to trimming and J lost 7 bases, with 17 bases between them. Per the germline V gene, CDR1 is LNHDA and CDR2 is SQIVND (reference sequence). The chain links TRBV19 to TRBJ1-6; tentatively, D is TRBD1 (5 bases). The origin of this receptor is a boy younger than two with tuberous sclerosis and intractable seizures. The sequenced sample was peripheral blood, obtained more than 4 months after surgery. CDR3 protein: CASSTVGVMENSPLHF. CDR3 sequence (DNA): TGTGCCAGTAGTACGGTAGGGGTAATGGAGAATTCACCCCTCCACTTT. The whole variable domain, remainder taken from reference TRBV19 and TRBJ1-6, is DGGITQSPKYLFRKEGQNVTLSCEQNLNHDAMYWYRQDPGQGLRLIYYSQIVNDFQKGDIAEGYSVSREKKESFPLTVTSAQKNPTAFYLCASSTVGVMENSPLHFGNGTRLTVT.